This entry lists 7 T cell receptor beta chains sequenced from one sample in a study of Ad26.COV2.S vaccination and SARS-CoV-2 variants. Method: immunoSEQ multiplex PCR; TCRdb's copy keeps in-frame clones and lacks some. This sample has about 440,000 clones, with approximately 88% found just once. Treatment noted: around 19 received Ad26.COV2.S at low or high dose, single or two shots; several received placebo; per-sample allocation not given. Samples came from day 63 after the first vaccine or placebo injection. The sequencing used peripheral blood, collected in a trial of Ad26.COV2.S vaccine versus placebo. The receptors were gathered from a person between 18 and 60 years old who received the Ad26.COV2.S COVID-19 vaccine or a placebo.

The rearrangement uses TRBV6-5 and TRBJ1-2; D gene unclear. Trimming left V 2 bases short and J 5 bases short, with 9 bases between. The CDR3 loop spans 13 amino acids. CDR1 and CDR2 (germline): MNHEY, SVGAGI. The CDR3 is CASSYQDLYGYTF. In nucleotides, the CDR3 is TGTGCCAGCAGTTACCAAGATCTTTATGGCTACACCTTC.

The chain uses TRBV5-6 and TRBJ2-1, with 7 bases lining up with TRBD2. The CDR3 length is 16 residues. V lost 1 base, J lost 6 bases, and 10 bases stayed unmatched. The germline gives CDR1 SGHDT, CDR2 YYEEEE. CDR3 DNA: TGTGCCAGCAGCTTGTGGGTTCCCGGGGGGACCAATGAGCAGTTCTTC. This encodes CASSLWVPGGTNEQFF.

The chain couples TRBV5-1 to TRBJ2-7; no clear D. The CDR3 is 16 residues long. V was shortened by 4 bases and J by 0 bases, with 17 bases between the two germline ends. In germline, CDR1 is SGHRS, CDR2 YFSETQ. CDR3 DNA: TGCGCCAGCAGCCTGGTCAGTGTTGGATTCTCCTACGAGCAGTACTTC. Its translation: CASSLVSVGFSYEQYF.

CDR3 region: CASSLAGLALEQYF. The CDR3 bases are TGTGCCAGCAGCTTAGCCGGGCTGGCTCTCGAGCAGTACTTC. The J gene is TRBJ2-7, the V gene TRBV7-9; D gene unclear. Germline CDR1 and CDR2: SEHNR and FQNEAQ (reference sequence). Trimming left V 0 bases short and J 6 bases short, with 12 bases between. This CDR3 spans 14 amino acids. Using reference TRBV7-9 and TRBJ2-7 for the parts outside the CDR3, the full variable domain is DTGVSQNPRHKITKRGQNVTFRCDPISEHNRLYWYRQTLGQGPEFLTYFQNEAQLEKSRLLSDRFSAERPKGSFSTLEIQRTEQGDSAMYLCASSLAGLALEQYFGPGTRLTVT.

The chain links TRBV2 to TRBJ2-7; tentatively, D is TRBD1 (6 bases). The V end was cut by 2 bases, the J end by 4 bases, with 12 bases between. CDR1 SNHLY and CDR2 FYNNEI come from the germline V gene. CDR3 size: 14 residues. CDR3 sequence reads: CASSEQGKWYEQYF. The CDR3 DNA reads TGTGCCAGCAGTGAACAGGGGAAGTGGTACGAGCAGTACTTC.

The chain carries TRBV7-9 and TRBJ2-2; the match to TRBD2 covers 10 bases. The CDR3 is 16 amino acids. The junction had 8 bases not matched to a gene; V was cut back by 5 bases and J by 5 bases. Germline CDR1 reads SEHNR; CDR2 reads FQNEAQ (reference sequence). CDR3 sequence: CASSHRLAGETGELFF. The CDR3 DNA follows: TGTGCCAGCAGCCACCGACTAGCGGGTGAAACCGGGGAGCTGTTTTTT.

CDR3 sequence: CAGRDRNTDTQYF. The CDR3 region has the DNA TGTGCCGGAAGGGACCGTAACACAGATACGCAGTATTTT. This chain connects TRBV28 to TRBJ2-3, with D perhaps matching TRBD1 or TRBD2 (5 bases each). The CDR3 sequence is 13 residues long. CDR1 is MDHEN, CDR2 SYDVKM, per germline. V was pared by 11 bases and J by 2 bases, with 14 bases between.